Listed here are 11 T cell receptor beta chains from one sample, sequenced in a study of siplizumab effects on memory and regulatory T cells. The protocol was immunoSEQ multiplex PCR, while the TCRdb copy is restricted to in-frame clones and leaves out a portion. In the table there are fewer than 85,000 clones, 85% to 95% of which are singletons. The sequenced sample consisted of CD8+ T cells sorted from blood. The receptors come from a human donor in good health.

The chain has TRBV5-5 and TRBJ1-1; tentatively, D is TRBD1 (5 bases). Trimming took 4 bases from V and 1 from J, leaving 11 bases between them. The CDR3 covers 14 residues. Germline V gene lookup returns CDR1 SGHKS and CDR2 YYEKEE (reference sequence). The CDR3 reads CASSLGAGNTEAFF. For the CDR3, the DNA is TGTGCCAGCAGCCTCGGGGCGGGGAACACTGAAGCTTTCTTT.

The rearrangement joins TRBV5-1 to TRBJ1-1; 7 bases match TRBD1. Losses at the gene ends were 2 bases for V and 6 bases for J; bases not matched to a gene: 1. The CDR3 length is 12 residues. CDR1 is SGHRS and CDR2 is YFSETQ in the germline V gene. CDR3 sequence: CASSLTGAEAFF. The CDR3 nucleotides are TGCGCCAGCAGCTTAACAGGGGCTGAAGCTTTCTTT.

The CDR3 nucleotides are TGTGCCAGTAGCCTACAGGGTGAGAATGAGCAGTTCTTC. This sequence encodes CASSLQGENEQFF. The rearrangement uses TRBV19 and TRBJ2-1; a possible D gene is TRBD1 (6 bases). The germline V gene encodes CDR1 LNHDA and CDR2 SQIVND (reference sequence). The germline V and J ends were trimmed by 6 bases and 7 bases, with 13 bases remaining between them. This CDR3 is built from 13 residues.

This clone was found once. The CDR3 loop is CASSLATGASGYTF. The CDR3 DNA follows: TGTGCCAGCAGCTTGGCTACAGGAGCTTCTGGCTACACCTTC. The chain combines TRBV5-6 with TRBJ1-2, with D maybe TRBD1 (5 bases). Germline lookup yields CDR1 SGHDT and CDR2 YYEEEE. The CDR3 spans 14 residues. Trimming cost V 0 bases and J 7 bases, with 13 bases left between them.

This chain uses TRBV5-6 with TRBJ1-6; possible D gene TRBD1, 6 bases. This CDR3 region has 13 residues. Germline CDR1 is SGHDT and CDR2 is YYEEEE. V gave up 5 bases and J gave up 9 bases, with 12 bases separating them. The CDR3 DNA reads as TGTGCCAGCAGTTCCACAGGGAGTTCACCCCTCCACTTT. Amino acid sequence: CASSSTGSSPLHF.

The V gene is TRBV9, the J gene TRBJ2-7; D unresolved. From germline, CDR1 is SGDLS and CDR2 YYNGEE. Trimming took off 4 bases at V and 0 bases at J, with 26 bases between the two ends. The CDR3 loop spans 19 amino acids. The CDR3 DNA sequence: TGTGCCAGCAGCACCCCCTCTGTTCGCTCTGCGGAGAGCTCCTACGAGCAGTACTTC. It codes for CASSTPSVRSAESSYEQYF.

V usage is TRBV11-2 and J usage is TRBJ2-3, with 8 bases that match TRBD2. Germline CDR1 is SGHAT and CDR2 is FQNNGV. This CDR3 spans 16 amino acids. Germline trimming cut 4 bases from V and 10 bases from J; bases unmatched to any gene: 16. The CDR3 here is CASSSANRGGGSAQYF. For the CDR3, the DNA is TGTGCCAGCAGCTCGGCAAACCGGGGGGGCGGGAGTGCGCAGTATTTT.

This clone was detected once. One end of the junction does not line up with germline, which may come from a read error. The sample has other DNA sequences that encode this CDR3 too. The chain is built from TRBV6-1 and TRBJ1-5; 8 bases line up with TRBD1. Germline V gene lookup returns CDR1 MNHNS and CDR2 SASEGT. The CDR3 consists of 13 residues. The CDR3 sequence: CASRWTGYQPQHF. In nucleotides, the CDR3 is TGCGCCAGCAGATGGACAGGGTATCAGCCCCAGCATTTT.

The chain employs TRBV11-2 and TRBJ1-2; D is ambiguous. CDR1 is SGHAT and CDR2 is FQNNGV in the germline V gene. This CDR3 spans 14 amino acids. Trimming removed 0 bases at V and 6 bases at J, with 11 bases between. The CDR3 DNA is TGTGCCAGCAGCTTAGAACGGATAGTGGATGGCTACACCTTC. This codes for CASSLERIVDGYTF.

This chain links TRBV6-5 with TRBJ2-6; no clear D gene. Germline lookup yields CDR1 MNHEY and CDR2 SVGAGI. V dropped 6 bases and J dropped 1 base, with 10 bases sitting between them. The CDR3 consists of 15 residues. Here the CDR3 DNA reads TGTGCCAGCAGCTCCCCGAGGTCTGGGGCCAACGTCCTGACTTTC. Protein product: CASSSPRSGANVLTF.

This rearrangement joins TRBV14 to TRBJ1-1; the D is unclear. V shed 2 bases and J shed 2 bases, with 9 bases lying between them. The CDR3 totals 14 residues. Germline V CDR1 and CDR2: SGHDN, FVKESK. The CDR3 coding sequence is TGTGCCAGCAGCCAAAGGAACCGCAACACTGAAGCTTTCTTT. Encoded protein: CASSQRNRNTEAFF.